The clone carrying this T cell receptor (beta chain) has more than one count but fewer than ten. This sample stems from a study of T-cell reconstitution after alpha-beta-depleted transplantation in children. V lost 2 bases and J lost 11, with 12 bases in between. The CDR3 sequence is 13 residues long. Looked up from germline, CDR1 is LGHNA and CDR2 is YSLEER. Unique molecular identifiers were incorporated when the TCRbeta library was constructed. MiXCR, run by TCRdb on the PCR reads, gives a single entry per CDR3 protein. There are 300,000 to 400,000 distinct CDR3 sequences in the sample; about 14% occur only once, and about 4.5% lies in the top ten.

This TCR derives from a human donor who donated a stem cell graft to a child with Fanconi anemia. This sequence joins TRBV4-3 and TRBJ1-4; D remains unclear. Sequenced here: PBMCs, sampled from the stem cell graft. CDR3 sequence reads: CASSQLLLGKLFF. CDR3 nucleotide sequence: TGCGCCAGCAGCCAACTCTTGCTCGGGAAACTGTTTTTT.